The T cell receptor beta chain described here comes from a study of response to subunit inactivated influenza vaccine. The study's findings and limits: Authors suggested each seasonal influenza vaccination recruits few new T cells.

At least ten counts were recorded for this clonotype. Its antigen is not identified. TCRdb reprocessed the RT-PCR reads with MiXCR, giving one entry per CDR3 protein. The sample lists 500,000 to 750,000 distinct CDR3 sequences; about 14% were seen once. Trimming removed 7 bases at V and 4 bases at J, with 19 bases between. This CDR3 spans 16 amino acids. The clonotype originates from a man aged 50 to 59 who received an inactivated influenza vaccine. The material sequenced was PBMCs from blood, taken 12 days after vaccination. This sequence joins TRBV12-3 or TRBV12-4 and TRBJ2-2; D might be TRBD2 (6 bases). DNA for the CDR3: TGTGCCAGCACCCCAAATGGCGGGGCAGCCACCGGGGAGCTGTTTTTT. It codes for CASTPNGGAATGELFF.